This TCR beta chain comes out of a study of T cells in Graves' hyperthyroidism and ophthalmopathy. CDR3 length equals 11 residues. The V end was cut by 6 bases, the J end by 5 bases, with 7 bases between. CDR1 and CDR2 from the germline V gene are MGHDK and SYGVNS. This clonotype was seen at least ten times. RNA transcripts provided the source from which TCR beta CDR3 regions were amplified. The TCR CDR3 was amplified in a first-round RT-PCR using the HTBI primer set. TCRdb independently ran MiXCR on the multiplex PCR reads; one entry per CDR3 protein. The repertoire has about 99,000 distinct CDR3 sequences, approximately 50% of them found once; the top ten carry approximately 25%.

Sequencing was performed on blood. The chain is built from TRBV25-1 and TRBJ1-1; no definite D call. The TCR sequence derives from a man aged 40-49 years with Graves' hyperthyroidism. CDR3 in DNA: TGTGCCAGCAGAGACCGGACTGAAGCTTTCTTT. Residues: CASRDRTEAFF.